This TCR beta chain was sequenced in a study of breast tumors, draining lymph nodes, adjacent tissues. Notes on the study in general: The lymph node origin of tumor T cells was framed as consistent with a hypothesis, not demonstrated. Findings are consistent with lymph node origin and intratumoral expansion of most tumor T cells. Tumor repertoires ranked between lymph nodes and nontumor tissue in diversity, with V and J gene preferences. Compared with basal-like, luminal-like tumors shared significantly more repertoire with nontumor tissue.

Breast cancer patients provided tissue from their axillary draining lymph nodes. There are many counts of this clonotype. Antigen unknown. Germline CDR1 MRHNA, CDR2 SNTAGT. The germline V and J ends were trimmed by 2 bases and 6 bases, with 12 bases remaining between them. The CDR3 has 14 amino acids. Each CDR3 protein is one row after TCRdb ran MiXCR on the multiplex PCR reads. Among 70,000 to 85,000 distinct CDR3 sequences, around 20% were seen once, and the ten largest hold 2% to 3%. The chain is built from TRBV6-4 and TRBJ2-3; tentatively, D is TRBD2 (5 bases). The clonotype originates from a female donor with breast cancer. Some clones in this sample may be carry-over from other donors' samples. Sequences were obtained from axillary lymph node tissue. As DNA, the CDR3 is TGTGCCAGCAGTGACGAGGGAGTAGGTGATACGCAGTATTTT. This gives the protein CASSDEGVGDTQYF.